This paragraph reports one T cell receptor (beta chain). The V gene lost 3 bases and the J gene lost 5 bases, with 11 bases spanning the gap. This CDR3 region has 14 residues. Germline CDR1 LGHDT, CDR2 YNNKEL (reference sequence). Sequencing used immunoSEQ multiplex PCR; TCRdb keeps in-frame clones, though not all of them. Of 250,000 to 300,000 clones in the sample, about 89% were seen once. The data are from a study of blood T cell repertoires in COVID-19. About the research overall: PBMCs, B-cell-depleted T cells, or T cells provided the cDNA or gDNA that made up the material.

Recovery meant two consecutive negative NP/OP PCR tests, professional clearance, or resolved symptoms. This chain connects TRBV3-1 (or the pseudogene TRBV3-2) to TRBJ1-5; D not certain. This clonotype was sampled from a man aged 35-49 years who had recovered from COVID-19. The sample consisted of PBMCs or T cells enriched from blood (not recorded which). CDR3: CASSHDPGYQPQHF. Here the CDR3 DNA reads TGTGCCAGCAGCCACGACCCAGGATATCAGCCCCAGCATTTT.